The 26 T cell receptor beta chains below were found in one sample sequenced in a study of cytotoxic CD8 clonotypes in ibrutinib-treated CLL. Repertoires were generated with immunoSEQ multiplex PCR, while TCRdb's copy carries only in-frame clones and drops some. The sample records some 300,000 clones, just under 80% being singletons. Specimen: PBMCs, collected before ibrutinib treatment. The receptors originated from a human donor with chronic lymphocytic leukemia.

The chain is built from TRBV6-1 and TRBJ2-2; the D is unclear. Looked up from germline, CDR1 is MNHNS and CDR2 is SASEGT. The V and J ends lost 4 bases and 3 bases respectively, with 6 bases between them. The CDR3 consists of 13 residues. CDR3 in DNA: TGTGCCAGCAGTGCATCTGACACCGGGGAGCTGTTTTTT. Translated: CASSASDTGELFF.

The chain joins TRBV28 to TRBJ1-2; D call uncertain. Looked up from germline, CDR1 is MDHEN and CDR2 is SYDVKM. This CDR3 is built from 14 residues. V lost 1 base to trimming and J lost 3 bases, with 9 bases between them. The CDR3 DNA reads TGTGCCAGCAGTTTATTTGGATCCTACTATGGCTACACCTTC. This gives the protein CASSLFGSYYGYTF.

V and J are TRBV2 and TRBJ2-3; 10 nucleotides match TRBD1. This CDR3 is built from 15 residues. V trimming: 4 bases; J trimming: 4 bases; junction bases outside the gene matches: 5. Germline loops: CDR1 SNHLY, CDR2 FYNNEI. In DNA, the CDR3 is TGTGCCAGCAGTGTCCGTGGGACAGGGGCAGATACGCAGTATTTT. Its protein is CASSVRGTGADTQYF.

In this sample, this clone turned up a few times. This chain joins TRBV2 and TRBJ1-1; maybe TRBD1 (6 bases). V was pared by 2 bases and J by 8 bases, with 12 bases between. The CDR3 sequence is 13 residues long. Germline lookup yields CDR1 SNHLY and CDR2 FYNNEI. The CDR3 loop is CASSEQGQDEAFF. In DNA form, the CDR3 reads TGTGCCAGCAGTGAACAGGGGCAAGACGAAGCTTTCTTT.

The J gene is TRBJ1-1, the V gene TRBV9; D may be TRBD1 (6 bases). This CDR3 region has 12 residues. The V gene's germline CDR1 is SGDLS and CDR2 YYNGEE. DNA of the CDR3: TGTGCTCTATCAGGGGAGTACACTGAAGCTTTCTTT. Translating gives CALSGEYTEAFF.

The CDR3 reads CASSQGLAETQYF. The DNA for the CDR3 is TGTGCCAGCAGCCAAGGGCTAGCAGAGACCCAGTACTTC. The chain employs TRBV14 and TRBJ2-5; possible D gene TRBD2, 5 bases. V was trimmed by 1 base and J by 4 bases, leaving 7 bases between them. Germline CDR1 and CDR2: SGHDN and FVKESK. The CDR3 extends over 13 amino acids. Based on the CDR3 plus reference TRBV14 and TRBJ2-5, the full variable domain is EAGVTQFPSHSVIEKGQTVTLRCDPISGHDNLYWYRRVMGKEIKFLLHFVKESKQDESGMPNNRFLAERTGGTYSTLKVQPAELEDSGVYFCASSQGLAETQYFGPGTRLLVL.

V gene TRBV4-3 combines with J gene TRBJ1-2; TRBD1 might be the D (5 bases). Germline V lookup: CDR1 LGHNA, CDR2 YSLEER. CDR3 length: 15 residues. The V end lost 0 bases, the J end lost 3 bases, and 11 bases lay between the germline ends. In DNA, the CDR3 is TGCGCCAGCAGCCAAGATGCAGGGAACTACTATGGCTACACCTTC. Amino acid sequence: CASSQDAGNYYGYTF.

This chain's CDR3 is CANRRTSGRGEQFF. CDR3 nucleotide sequence: TGTGCCAACAGACGGACTAGCGGGAGAGGTGAGCAGTTCTTC. V and J are TRBV2 and TRBJ2-1; 13 bases agree with TRBD2. This CDR3 region has 14 residues. Germline CDR1 and CDR2: SNHLY and FYNNEI. The J segment lost 9 bases and the V segment lost 10 bases, leaving 9 bases of the junction unmatched.

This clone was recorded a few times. For the CDR3, the DNA is TGCGCCAGCAGCCAAGATCTATCGTCTCAGCCCCAGCATTTT. Encoded protein: CASSQDLSSQPQHF. This chain links TRBV4-3 with TRBJ1-5; no clear D gene. Trimming removed 0 bases at V and 6 bases at J, with 9 bases between. The CDR3 is made up of 14 amino acids. CDR1 and CDR2 (germline): LGHNA, YSLEER.

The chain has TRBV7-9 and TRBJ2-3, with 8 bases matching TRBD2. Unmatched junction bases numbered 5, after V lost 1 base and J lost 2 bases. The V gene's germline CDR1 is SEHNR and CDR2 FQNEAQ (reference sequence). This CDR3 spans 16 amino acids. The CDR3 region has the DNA TGTGCCAGCAGCTTAGTAACTAGCGGTTTCACAGATACGCAGTATTTT. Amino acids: CASSLVTSGFTDTQYF.

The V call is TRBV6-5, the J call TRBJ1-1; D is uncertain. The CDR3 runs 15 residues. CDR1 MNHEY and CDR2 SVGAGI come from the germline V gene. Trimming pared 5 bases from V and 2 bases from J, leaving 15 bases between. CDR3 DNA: TGTGCCAGCAGTGGCGCAGGTGGGGTAAACACTGAAGCTTTCTTT. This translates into CASSGAGGVNTEAFF.

The CDR3 DNA sequence: TGTGCCAGCAGTTTATACCCCTGGACAGTTTCGGCGCTGTCCTATGGCTACACCTTC. Translation: CASSLYPWTVSALSYGYTF. The chain employs TRBV27 and TRBJ1-2, with D possibly matching TRBD1 (6 bases). Trimming took 1 base from V and 4 from J, leaving 25 bases between them. The CDR3 has 19 residues. Germline V gene data show CDR1 as MNHEY and CDR2 as SMNVEV (reference sequence).

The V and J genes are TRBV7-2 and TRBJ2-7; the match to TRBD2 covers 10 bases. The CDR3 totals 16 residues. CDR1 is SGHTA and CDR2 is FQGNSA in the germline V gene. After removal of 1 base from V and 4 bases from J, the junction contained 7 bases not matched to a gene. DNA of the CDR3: TGTGCCAGCAGCTTAGGATTTGGACTAGCGGTATACGAGCAGTACTTC. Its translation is CASSLGFGLAVYEQYF. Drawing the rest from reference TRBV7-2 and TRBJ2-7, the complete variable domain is GAGVSQSPSNKVTEKGKDVELRCDPISGHTALYWYRQSLGQGLEFLIYFQGNSAPDKSGLPSDRFSAERTGGSVSTLTIQRTQQEDSAVYLCASSLGFGLAVYEQYFGPGTRLTVT.

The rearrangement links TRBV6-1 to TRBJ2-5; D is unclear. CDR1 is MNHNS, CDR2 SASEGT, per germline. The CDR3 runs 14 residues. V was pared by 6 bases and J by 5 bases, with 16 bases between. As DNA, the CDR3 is TGTGCCAGCAGAGCCCTGCCCCTGGGGGAGACCCAGTACTTC. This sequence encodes CASRALPLGETQYF.

The CDR3 loop is CASSPIGADEQYF. The CDR3 nucleotides are TGTGCCAGCTCACCCATTGGGGCCGACGAGCAGTACTTC. The chain is built from TRBV18 and TRBJ2-7; TRBD1 is a possible D gene (5 bases). This CDR3 is built from 13 residues. Germline CDR1 and CDR2: KGHSH and LQKENI. Trimming pared 3 bases from V and 5 bases from J, leaving 11 bases between. Full variable domain (outside the CDR3, taken from reference TRBV18 and TRBJ2-7): NAGVMQNPRHLVRRRGQEARLRCSPMKGHSHVYWYRQLPEEGLKFMVYLQKENIIDESGMPKERFSAEFPKEGPSILRIQQVVRGDSAAYFCASSPIGADEQYFGPGTRLTVT.

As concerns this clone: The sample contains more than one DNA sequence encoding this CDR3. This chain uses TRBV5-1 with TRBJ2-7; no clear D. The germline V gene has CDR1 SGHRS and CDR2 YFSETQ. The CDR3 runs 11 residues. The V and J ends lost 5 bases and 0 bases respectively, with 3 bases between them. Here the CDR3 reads CASRGSYEQYF. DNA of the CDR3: TGCGCCAGCAGGGGCTCCTACGAGCAGTACTTC.

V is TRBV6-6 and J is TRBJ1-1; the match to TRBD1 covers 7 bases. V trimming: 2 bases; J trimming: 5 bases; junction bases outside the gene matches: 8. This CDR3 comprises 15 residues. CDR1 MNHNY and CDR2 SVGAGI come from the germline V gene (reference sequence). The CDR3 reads CASSYSDRAKTEAFF. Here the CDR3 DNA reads TGTGCCAGCAGTTACAGTGACAGGGCTAAGACTGAAGCTTTCTTT.

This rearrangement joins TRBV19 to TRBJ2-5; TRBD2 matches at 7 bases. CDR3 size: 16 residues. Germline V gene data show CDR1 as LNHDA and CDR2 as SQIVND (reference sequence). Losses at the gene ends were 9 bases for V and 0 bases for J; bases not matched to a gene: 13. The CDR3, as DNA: TGTGCCAGCAAAGCGAGGTCAGCGGGACACCAAGAGACCCAGTACTTC. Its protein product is CASKARSAGHQETQYF.

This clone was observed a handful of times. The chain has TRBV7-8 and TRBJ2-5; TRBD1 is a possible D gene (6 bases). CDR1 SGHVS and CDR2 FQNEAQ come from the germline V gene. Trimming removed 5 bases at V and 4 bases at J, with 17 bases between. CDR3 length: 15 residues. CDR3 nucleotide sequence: TGTGCCAGCAGCCGAATTGACAGGTTCGGAGAGACCCAGTACTTC. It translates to CASSRIDRFGETQYF.

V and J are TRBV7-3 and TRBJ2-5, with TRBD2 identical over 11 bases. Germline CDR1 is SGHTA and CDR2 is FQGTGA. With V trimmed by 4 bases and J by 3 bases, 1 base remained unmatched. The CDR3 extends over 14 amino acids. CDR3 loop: CASSSLAGEETQYF. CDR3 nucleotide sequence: TGTGCCAGCAGCTCACTAGCGGGAGAAGAGACCCAGTACTTC.

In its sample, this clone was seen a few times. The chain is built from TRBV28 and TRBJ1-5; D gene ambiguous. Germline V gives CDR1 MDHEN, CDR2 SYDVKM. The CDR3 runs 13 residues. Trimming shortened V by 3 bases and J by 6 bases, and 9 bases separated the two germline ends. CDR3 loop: CASSLGGSQPQHF. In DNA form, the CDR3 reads TGTGCCAGCAGTTTGGGTGGGAGTCAGCCCCAGCATTTT.

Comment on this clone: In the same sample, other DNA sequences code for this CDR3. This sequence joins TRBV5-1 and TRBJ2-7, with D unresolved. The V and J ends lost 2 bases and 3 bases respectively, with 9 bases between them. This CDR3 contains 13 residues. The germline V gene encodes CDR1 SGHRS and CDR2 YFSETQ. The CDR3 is CASSFGQNYEQYF. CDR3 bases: TGCGCCAGCAGCTTTGGCCAGAACTACGAGCAGTACTTC.

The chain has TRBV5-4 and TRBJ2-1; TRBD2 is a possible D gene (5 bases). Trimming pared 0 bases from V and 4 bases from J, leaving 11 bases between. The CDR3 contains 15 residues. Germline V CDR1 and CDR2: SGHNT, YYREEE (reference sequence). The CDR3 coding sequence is TGTGCCAGCAGCTTGGATGCGGGCGCATACAATGAGCAGTTCTTC. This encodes CASSLDAGAYNEQFF.

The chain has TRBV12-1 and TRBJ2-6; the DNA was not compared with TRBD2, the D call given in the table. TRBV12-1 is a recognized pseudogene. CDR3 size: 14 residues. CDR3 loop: CASSYNTRGNVLTF. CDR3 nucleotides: TGTGCCAGCAGCTACAACACGCGGGGCAACGTCCTGACTTTC.

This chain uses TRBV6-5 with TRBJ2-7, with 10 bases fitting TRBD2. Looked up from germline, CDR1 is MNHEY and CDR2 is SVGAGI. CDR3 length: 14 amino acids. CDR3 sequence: CATRELAGSYEQYF. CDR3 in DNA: TGTGCTACACGGGAACTAGCGGGATCCTACGAGCAGTACTTC.

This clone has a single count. CDR3 in amino acids: CASSVIARDTSYNEQFF. The CDR3 DNA sequence: TGCGCCAGCAGTGTGATCGCCCGGGACACCTCCTACAATGAGCAGTTCTTC. The V call is TRBV10-2, the J call TRBJ2-1; tentatively, D is TRBD1 (6 bases). V dropped 4 bases and J dropped 0 bases, with 16 bases sitting between them. This CDR3 has 17 amino acids. The germline V gene has CDR1 WSHSY and CDR2 SAAADI.